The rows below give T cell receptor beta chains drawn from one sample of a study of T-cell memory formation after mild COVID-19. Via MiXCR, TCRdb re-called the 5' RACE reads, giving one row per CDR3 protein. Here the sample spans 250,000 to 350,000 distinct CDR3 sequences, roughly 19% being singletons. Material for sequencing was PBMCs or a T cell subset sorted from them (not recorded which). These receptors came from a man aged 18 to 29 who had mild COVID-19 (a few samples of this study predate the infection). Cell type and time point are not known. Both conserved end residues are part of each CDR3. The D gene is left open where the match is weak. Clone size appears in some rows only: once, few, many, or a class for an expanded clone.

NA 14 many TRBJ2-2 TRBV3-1 TGTGCCAGCAGTCGAGGGTCCGGCACCGGGGAGCTGTTTTTT CASSRGSGTGELFF
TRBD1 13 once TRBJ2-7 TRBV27 TGTGCCAGCAGTTTAAATGGACAGGACGAGCAGTACTTC CASSLNGQDEQYF
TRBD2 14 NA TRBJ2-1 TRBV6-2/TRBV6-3 TGTGCCAGCAGTTATAGCGGGGCGAACAATGAGCAGTTCTTC CASSYSGANNEQFF
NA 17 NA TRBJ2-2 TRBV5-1 TGCGCCAGCAGCTTGAAGGCAGCCCCTGCGAACACCGGGGAGCTGTTTTTT CASSLKAAPANTGELFF
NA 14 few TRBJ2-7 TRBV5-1 TGCGCCAGCAGCTTAATGGGTAGCCAATACGAGCAGTACTTC CASSLMGSQYEQYF
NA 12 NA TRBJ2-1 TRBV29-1 TGCAGAGCCAGCGTGTCCCTTAATGAGCAGTTCTTC CRASVSLNEQFF
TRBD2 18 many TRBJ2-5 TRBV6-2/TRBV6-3 TGTGCCAGCAGTTCTCACACGGGACTAGCGGGTCTCCAAGAGACCCAGTACTTC CASSSHTGLAGLQETQYF
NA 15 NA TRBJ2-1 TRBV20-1 TGCAGTGCTAGGGCCATTCGACAGATTTACAATGAGCAGTTCTTC CSARAIRQIYNEQFF
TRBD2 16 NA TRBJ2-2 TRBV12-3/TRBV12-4 TGTGCCAGCAGTTTAGTACTAGCGGGGGGGCCGGGGGAGCTGTTTTTT CASSLVLAGGPGELFF
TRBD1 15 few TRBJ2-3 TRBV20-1 TGCAGTGCTAGAGACCTCGACAGGGGCACAGATACGCAGTATTTT CSARDLDRGTDTQYF
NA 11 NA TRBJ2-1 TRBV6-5 TGTGCCAGCAGTTCAGGGCTGGCGCAGTTCTTC CASSSGLAQFF
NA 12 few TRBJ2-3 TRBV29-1 TGCAGCGCCTTAAGGGACGCAGATACGCAGTATTTT CSALRDADTQYF
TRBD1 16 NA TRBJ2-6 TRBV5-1 TGCGCCAGCAGCGCCCGACAGGGCGCTGGGGCCAACGTCCTGACTTTC CASSARQGAGANVLTF
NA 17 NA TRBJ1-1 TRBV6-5 TGTGCCAGCAGCCCGAGGTCCCGTGACAGGTTTGGGACTGAAGCTTTCTTT CASSPRSRDRFGTEAFF
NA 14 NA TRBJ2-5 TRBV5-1 TGCGCCAGCAGCTTGGTACTGGGCGGGGAGACCCAGTACTTC CASSLVLGGETQYF
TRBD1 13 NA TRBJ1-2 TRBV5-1 TGCGCCAGCAGCCAGACAGGGGAATCCGGCTACACCTTC CASSQTGESGYTF
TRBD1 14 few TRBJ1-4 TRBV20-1 TGCAGTGCTAGAGGGACAGGGACGGGTGAAAAACTGTTTTTT CSARGTGTGEKLFF
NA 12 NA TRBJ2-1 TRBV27 TGTGCCAGCAGTTCACTTCTAGCACGGCAGTTCTTC CASSSLLARQFF
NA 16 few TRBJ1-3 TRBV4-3 TGCGCCAGCAGCCAAGGGAGGGGGAACTCTGGAAACACCATATATTTT CASSQGRGNSGNTIYF
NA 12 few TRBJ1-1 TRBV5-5 TGTGCCAGCAGCCCCCAGTCGAGAGAAGCTTTCTTT CASSPQSREAFF
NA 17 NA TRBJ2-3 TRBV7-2 TGTGCCAGCAGCTTAAAACCTCCGGTAGTCCCCACAGATACGCAGTATTTT CASSLKPPVVPTDTQYF
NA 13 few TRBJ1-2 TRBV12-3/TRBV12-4 TGTGCCAGCAGCCCGGGCACGACCTATGGCTACACCTTC CASSPGTTYGYTF
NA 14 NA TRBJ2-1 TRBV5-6 TGTGCCAGCAGCTTGGGCAGGGTGTGGAATGAGCAGTTCTTC CASSLGRVWNEQFF
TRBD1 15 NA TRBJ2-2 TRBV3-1 TGTGCCAGCACCAGACAGGGGGCGAACACCGGGGAGCTGTTTTTT CASTRQGANTGELFF
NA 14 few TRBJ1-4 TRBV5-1 TGCGCCAGCAGCTTAAGCGGGACTGAAGAAAAACTGTTTTTT CASSLSGTEEKLFF
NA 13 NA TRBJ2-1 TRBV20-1 TGCAGTGCCCCCCAGCGCACCTACAATGAGCAGTTCTTC CSAPQRTYNEQFF
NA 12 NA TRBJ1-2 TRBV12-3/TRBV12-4 TGTGCCAGCAGTCCGCCGGGTCTTGACTACACCTTC CASSPPGLDYTF
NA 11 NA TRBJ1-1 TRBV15 TGTGCCACCAGCAGAGATAACCAAGCTTTCTTT CATSRDNQAFF
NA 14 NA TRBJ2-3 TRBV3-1 TGTGCCAGCAGCCAAGAAGGCCATTCATATACGCAGTATTTT CASSQEGHSYTQYF
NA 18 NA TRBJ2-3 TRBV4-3 TGCGCCAGCAGCCAAGATCCAACGAGAGGGTTCAGCACAGATACGCAGTATTTT CASSQDPTRGFSTDTQYF
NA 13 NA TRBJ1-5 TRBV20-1 TGCAGTGCTAGAGATGACCTGAATCAGCCCCAGCATTTT CSARDDLNQPQHF
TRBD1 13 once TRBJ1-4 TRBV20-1 TGCAGTGCCGCCGGGACAGAGCGGGAAAAACTGTTTTTT CSAAGTEREKLFF
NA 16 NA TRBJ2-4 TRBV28 TGTGCCAGCAGACCCCCGACTGGGAGTCCGAAAAACATTCAGTACTTC CASRPPTGSPKNIQYF
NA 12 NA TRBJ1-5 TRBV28 TGTGCCAGCAGTCATACCATTCAGCCCCAGCATTTT CASSHTIQPQHF
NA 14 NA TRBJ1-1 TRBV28 TGTGCCAGCAGTTTAACCTCGGGCCCTTCTGAAGCTTTCTTT CASSLTSGPSEAFF
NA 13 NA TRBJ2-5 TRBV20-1 TGCAGGGCCACGGACGGCCCCCAAGAGACCCAGTACTTC CRATDGPQETQYF
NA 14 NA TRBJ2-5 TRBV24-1 TGTGCCACCAGTGACCCCGGGACTTTAGAGACCCAGTACTTC CATSDPGTLETQYF
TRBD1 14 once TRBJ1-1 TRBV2 TGTGCCAGCAGAAGACAGGGGGCAGGGCCTGAAGCTTTCTTT CASRRQGAGPEAFF
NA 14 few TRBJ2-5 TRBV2 TGTGCCAGCAGACCAGGACTGTACCAAGAGACCCAGTACTTC CASRPGLYQETQYF
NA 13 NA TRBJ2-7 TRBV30 TGTGCCTGGAATTTAGGGGCAAGTTACGAGCAGTACTTC CAWNLGASYEQYF
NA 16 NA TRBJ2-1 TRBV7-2 TGTGCCAGCAGCTTAGCGGGTGGGGGGGCCGCTAGTGAGCAGTTCTTC CASSLAGGGAASEQFF
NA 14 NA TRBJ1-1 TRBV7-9 TGTGCCAGCCTGCCGGGACTCAAGGTTGGGGAAGCTTTCTTT CASLPGLKVGEAFF
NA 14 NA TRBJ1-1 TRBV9 TGTGCCAGCAGCGGGGGTCGAGGGAACACTGAAGCTTTCTTT CASSGGRGNTEAFF
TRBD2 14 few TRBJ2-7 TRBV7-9 TGTGCCAGCAGCATCGCGGGGGGTCAGTACGAGCAGTACTTC CASSIAGGQYEQYF
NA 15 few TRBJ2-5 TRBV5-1 TGCGCCAGCAGTTGGACCCCCGTCAAACAAGAGACCCAGTACTTC CASSWTPVKQETQYF
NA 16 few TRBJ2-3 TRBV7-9 TGTGCCAGCAGCTCACTCCGGACCACCCGAACAGATACGCAGTATTTT CASSSLRTTRTDTQYF
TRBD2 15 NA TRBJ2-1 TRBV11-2 TGTGCCAGCAGCACCCGACTAGCGGGCTACAATGAGCAGTTCTTC CASSTRLAGYNEQFF
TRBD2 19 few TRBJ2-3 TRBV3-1 TGTGCCAGCAGCCCTGTGATCGGCGTGCTAGCGGGGGGACCGGGTACGCAGTATTTT CASSPVIGVLAGGPGTQYF